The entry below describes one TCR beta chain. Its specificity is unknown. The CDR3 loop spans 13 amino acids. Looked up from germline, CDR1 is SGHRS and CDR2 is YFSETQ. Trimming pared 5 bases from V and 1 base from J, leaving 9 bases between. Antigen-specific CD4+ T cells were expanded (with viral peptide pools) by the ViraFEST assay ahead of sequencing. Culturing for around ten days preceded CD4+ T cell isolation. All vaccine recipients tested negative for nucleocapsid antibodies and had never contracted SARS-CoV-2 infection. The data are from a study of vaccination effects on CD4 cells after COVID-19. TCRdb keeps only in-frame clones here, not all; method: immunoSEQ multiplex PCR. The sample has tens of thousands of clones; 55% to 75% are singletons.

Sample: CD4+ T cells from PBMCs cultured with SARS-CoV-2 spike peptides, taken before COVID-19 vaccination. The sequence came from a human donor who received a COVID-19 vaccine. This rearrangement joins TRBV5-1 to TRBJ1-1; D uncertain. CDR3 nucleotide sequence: TGCGCCAGCAGGAGGACGGGGAACACTGAAGCTTTCTTT. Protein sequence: CASRRTGNTEAFF.